Each of the 18 T cell receptor beta chains below was sequenced from the same sample in a study of shared clonotypes between healthy human individuals. Assay: immunoSEQ multiplex PCR; the TCRdb copy retains only in-frame clones and omits some. In the table there are about 820,000 clones, 80% to 95% of which are singletons. Selected positively for CCR7 and CD45RO-negative, naive CD8 cells excluded terminally differentiated effector memory CD45RA+ cells. Sequenced sample: naive CD8+ T cells sorted from blood. These receptors were obtained from a man younger than 40 in good health.

The CDR3 is CAGSRGSSYNEQFF. In DNA form, the CDR3 reads TGTGCCGGGAGTAGGGGTAGCTCCTACAATGAGCAGTTCTTC. The V and J genes are TRBV2 and TRBJ2-1; D might be TRBD1 or TRBD2, each matching 5 bases. Germline V gives CDR1 SNHLY, CDR2 FYNNEI. This CDR3 is 14 amino acids long. V lost 11 bases to trimming and J lost 0 bases, with 14 bases between them.

V gene TRBV10-1 combines with J gene TRBJ2-2; 9 bases are a match to TRBD1. This CDR3 comprises 16 residues. CDR1 is WNHNN and CDR2 is SYGVQD in the germline V gene (reference sequence). The J segment lost 3 bases and the V segment lost 5 bases, leaving 7 bases of the junction unmatched. The CDR3 sequence is CASSTPTGGHTGELFF. As DNA, the CDR3 is TGCGCCAGCAGTACCCCGACAGGGGGACACACCGGGGAGCTGTTTTTT.

The rearrangement links TRBV2 to TRBJ2-7; D not resolved. The germline CDR1 and CDR2 sequences are SNHLY and FYNNEI. The CDR3 is 11 residues long. V lost 5 bases and J 5 bases, leaving 7 bases between the germline ends. The CDR3: CASSPPHEQYF. The CDR3 DNA reads TGTGCCAGCAGTCCCCCCCACGAGCAGTACTTC.

The V gene is TRBV4-1, the J gene TRBJ2-7, with D tentatively TRBD1 (6 bases). The CDR3 is made up of 15 amino acids. CDR1 and CDR2 from the germline V gene are MGHRA and YSYEKL. V was shortened by 1 base and J by 4 bases, with 14 bases between the two germline ends. The CDR3 spells CASSQVDSVPYEQYF. The CDR3 coding sequence is TGCGCCAGCAGCCAAGTGGACAGTGTACCATACGAGCAGTACTTC.

About this clone itself: This same CDR3 is encoded by further DNA sequences in the sample. The chain recombines TRBV27 with TRBJ2-7; D possibly corresponds to TRBD2 (6 bases). The germline gives CDR1 MNHEY, CDR2 SMNVEV (reference sequence). This CDR3 comprises 12 residues. Trimming pared 5 bases from V and 4 bases from J, leaving 9 bases between. The CDR3 bases are TGTGCCAGCAGTCTACGGGGGTACGAGCAGTACTTC. Translated, it gives CASSLRGYEQYF.

The rearrangement joins TRBV4-1 to TRBJ2-1; D remains unclear. Deletions cut 4 bases from V and 5 bases from J, with 6 bases between. The CDR3 runs 12 residues. Germline V gene lookup returns CDR1 MGHRA and CDR2 YSYEKL. CDR3 coding DNA: TGCGCCAGCAGCCTACTAAACAATGAGCAGTTCTTC. It translates to CASSLLNNEQFF.

This clone appeared a few times. The chain employs TRBV4-2 and TRBJ1-1; D is unclear. This CDR3 comprises 14 residues. The germline V and J ends were trimmed by 3 bases and 4 bases, with 12 bases remaining between them. The germline gives CDR1 LGHNA, CDR2 YNFKEQ. The CDR3 reads CASSQGTGVTEAFF. In DNA, the CDR3 is TGTGCCAGCAGCCAGGGAACCGGGGTCACTGAAGCTTTCTTT.

This chain links TRBV4-1 with TRBJ2-7; TRBD2 aligns across 12 bases. CDR1 and CDR2 from the germline V gene are MGHRA and YSYEKL. Germline trimming cut 1 base from V and 4 bases from J; bases unmatched to any gene: 5. The CDR3 runs 16 residues. The CDR3 sequence: CASSQVLTSGSYEQYF. The CDR3 nucleotides read TGCGCCAGCAGCCAAGTCTTGACTAGCGGGAGTTACGAGCAGTACTTC.

The table lists this clone with a count of one. The rearrangement uses TRBV5-4 and TRBJ2-7; TRBD2 agrees at 15 bases. This CDR3 is built from 16 residues. Germline assignment: CDR1 SGHNT and CDR2 YYREEE (reference sequence). The junction had 3 bases not matched to a gene; V was cut back by 4 bases and J by 1 base. CDR3: CASSPGTSGRSYEQYF. The CDR3 bases are TGTGCCAGCAGCCCGGGGACTAGCGGGAGGTCCTACGAGCAGTACTTC.

The rearrangement links TRBV7-3 to TRBJ2-7, with D maybe TRBD2 (6 bases). In germline, CDR1 is SGHTA, CDR2 FQGTGA. The CDR3 has 12 amino acids. V was pared by 5 bases and J by 6 bases, with 11 bases between. The CDR3 DNA reads TGTGCCAGCAGCGGTAATAGCGGCGAGCAGTACTTC. Translated, it gives CASSGNSGEQYF.

This clone appeared once. The chain joins TRBV5-4 to TRBJ2-7, with 8 bases matching TRBD1. Trimming at V came to 2 bases and at J to 5 bases, leaving 9 bases not matched to a gene. Germline loops: CDR1 SGHNT, CDR2 YYREEE (reference sequence). CDR3 length: 15 residues. DNA of the CDR3: TGTGCCAGCAGCTTACCTGGACAGGGTTACCACGAGCAGTACTTC. This gives the protein CASSLPGQGYHEQYF. Filled out from reference TRBV5-4 and TRBJ2-7, the complete variable domain reads ETGVTQSPTHLIKTRGQQVTLRCSSQSGHNTVSWYQQALGQGPQFIFQYYREEENGRGNFPPRFSGLQFPNYSSELNVNALELDDSALYLCASSLPGQGYHEQYFGPGTRLTVT.

This rearrangement joins TRBV28 to TRBJ2-1, with 11 bases matching TRBD2. This CDR3 is 15 amino acids long. V lost 6 bases to trimming and J lost 2 bases; unmatched junction nucleotides: 3. CDR1 is MDHEN, CDR2 SYDVKM, per germline. The CDR3: CASRVAGGPYNEQFF. The CDR3 DNA follows: TGTGCCAGCAGAGTAGCGGGAGGGCCCTACAATGAGCAGTTCTTC.

The V call is TRBV19, the J call TRBJ2-2; TRBD2 matches at 7 bases. Losses at the gene ends were 3 bases for V and 6 bases for J; bases not matched to a gene: 4. Germline V gene sequence: CDR1 LNHDA, CDR2 SQIVND (reference sequence). The CDR3 length is 14 residues. The CDR3: CASSIWRESGELFF. The DNA of the CDR3 is TGTGCCAGTAGTATTTGGCGGGAGTCCGGGGAGCTGTTTTTT. The full variable domain, with the rest looked up from reference TRBV19 and TRBJ2-2, is DGGITQSPKYLFRKEGQNVTLSCEQNLNHDAMYWYRQDPGQGLRLIYYSQIVNDFQKGDIAEGYSVSREKKESFPLTVTSAQKNPTAFYLCASSIWRESGELFFGEGSRLTVL.

V gene TRBV28 combines with J gene TRBJ2-1; D remains unclear. Trimming removed 6 bases from V and 7 bases from J, with 10 bases in between. This CDR3 region has 12 residues. Germline V CDR1 and CDR2: MDHEN, SYDVKM. The CDR3 DNA is TGTGCCAGCAGCCCATCTCCTAATGAGCAGTTCTTC. Translated: CASSPSPNEQFF.

The chain joins TRBV28 to TRBJ1-2; D not certain. This CDR3 is built from 13 residues. V lost 6 bases and J 5 bases, leaving 13 bases between the germline ends. CDR1 is MDHEN, CDR2 SYDVKM, per germline. CDR3 protein: CASSHTEEYGYTF. CDR3 DNA sequence: TGTGCCAGCAGCCACACCGAAGAGTATGGCTACACCTTC.

In the case of this clone: This sample includes further DNA sequences coding for the same CDR3. This chain joins TRBV4-1 and TRBJ2-5; weak D call: TRBD2 (5 bases). CDR1 MGHRA and CDR2 YSYEKL come from the germline V gene. Deletions cut 1 base from V and 0 bases from J, with 9 bases between. The CDR3 covers 15 residues. DNA of the CDR3: TGCGCCAGCAGCCAAGTACCGGGATACCAAGAGACCCAGTACTTC. Translating it yields CASSQVPGYQETQYF.

This clone was recorded many times. V is TRBV4-2 and J is TRBJ2-7, with 12 nucleotides matching TRBD1. J lost 5 bases, V lost 3 bases, and 8 bases had no gene match. The CDR3 contains 16 residues. Germline V gene sequence: CDR1 LGHNA, CDR2 YNFKEQ. The CDR3 nucleotides read TGTGCCAGCAGCCAGGATCCCGGGACAGGGGGCAACGAGCAGTACTTC. Translation: CASSQDPGTGGNEQYF.

V usage is TRBV10-3 and J usage is TRBJ2-2; 7 nucleotides match TRBD1. Germline V gene data show CDR1 as ENHRY and CDR2 as SYGVKD. V lost 10 bases and J lost 0; bases outside the gene matches: 17. The CDR3 spans 18 residues. The CDR3 loop reads CATTLRDSHVPNTGELFF. Here the CDR3 DNA reads TGTGCCACGACACTAAGGGACAGCCATGTCCCGAACACCGGGGAGCTGTTTTTT.